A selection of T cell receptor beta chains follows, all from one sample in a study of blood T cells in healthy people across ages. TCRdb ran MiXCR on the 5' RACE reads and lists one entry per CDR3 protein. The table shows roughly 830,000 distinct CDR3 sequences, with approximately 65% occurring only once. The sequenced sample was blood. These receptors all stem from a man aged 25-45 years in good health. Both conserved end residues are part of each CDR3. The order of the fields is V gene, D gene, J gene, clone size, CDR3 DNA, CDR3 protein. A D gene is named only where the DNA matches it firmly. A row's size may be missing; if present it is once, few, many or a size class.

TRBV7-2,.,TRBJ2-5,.,TGTGCCAGCAGCTCCTGGGAGGCGCGGCGAGAGACCCAGTACTTC,CASSSWEARRETQYF
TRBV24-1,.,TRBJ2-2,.,TGTGCCACCAGTGACCCCGACAGAGGGTTCGGGGAGCTGTTTTTT,CATSDPDRGFGELFF
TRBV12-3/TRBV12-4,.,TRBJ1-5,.,TGTGCCAGCAGTTTTTTGGCCGGCAATCAGCCCCAGCATTTT,CASSFLAGNQPQHF
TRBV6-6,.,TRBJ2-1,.,TGTGCCAGCAGTTACGGGTTGCGGGAGCAGTTCTTC,CASSYGLREQFF
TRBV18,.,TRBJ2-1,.,TGTGCCAGCTCACCGGGTCTAACGGAAGAGCAGTTCTTC,CASSPGLTEEQFF
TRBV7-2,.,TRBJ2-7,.,TGTGCCAGCAGCGAAGGGCCGTCACAAAGCTACGAGCAGTACTTC,CASSEGPSQSYEQYF
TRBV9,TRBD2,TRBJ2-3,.,TGTGCCAGCAGCGCCAGGGCAGCGGGGGGGCCCGGAGATACGCAGTATTTT,CASSARAAGGPGDTQYF
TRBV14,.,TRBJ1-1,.,TGTGCCAGCAGCCAAGATCGAATGGCTAACACTGAAGCTTTCTTT,CASSQDRMANTEAFF
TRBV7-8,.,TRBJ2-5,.,TGTGCCAGCAGCTTGGCGCCCGGGCAAGCTCTACGAGGGCAGTACTTC,CASSLAPGQALRGQYF
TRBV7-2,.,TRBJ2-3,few,TGTGCCAGCAGCGCCCGGGACATAAAGAATCGGGGTACGCAGTATTTT,CASSARDIKNRGTQYF
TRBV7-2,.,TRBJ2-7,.,TGTGCCAGCAGCTCGCGGGACAGTCTGAACGAGCAGTACTTC,CASSSRDSLNEQYF
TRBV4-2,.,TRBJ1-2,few,TGTGCCAGCAGCCAAGATATAGGAGATGGCTACACCTTC,CASSQDIGDGYTF
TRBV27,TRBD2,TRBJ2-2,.,TGTGCCAGCAGCTGGGGACTAGCGGGGGGAGCCGGGGAGCTGTTTTTT,CASSWGLAGGAGELFF
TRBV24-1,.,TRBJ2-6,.,TGTGCCACCAGTCCCAGGAGCCCTGGGGCCAACGTCCTGACTTTC,CATSPRSPGANVLTF
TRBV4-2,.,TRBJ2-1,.,TGTGCCAGCAGCCAGGGGCAGGGTTGGTTCTTC,CASSQGQGWFF
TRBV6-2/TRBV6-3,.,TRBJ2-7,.,TGTGCCAGCAGCGGGCAGAGTAGCCCCTACGAGCAGTACTTC,CASSGQSSPYEQYF
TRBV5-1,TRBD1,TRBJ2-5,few,TGCGCCAGCAGCCCAGGGACAGGAACGGGTGAGCAGTACTTC,CASSPGTGTGEQYF
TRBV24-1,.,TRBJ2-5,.,TGTGCCACCGGGCAGTTTCCCCAAAAGACCCAGTACTTC,CATGQFPQKTQYF
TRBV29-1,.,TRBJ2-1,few,TGCAGCGTGGTCTTTACCCTCGCGGTCAATGAGCAGTTCTTC,CSVVFTLAVNEQFF
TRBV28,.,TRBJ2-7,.,TGTGCCAGCAGTTCGGCGGCAGGACATTTCTACGAGCAGTACTTC,CASSSAAGHFYEQYF
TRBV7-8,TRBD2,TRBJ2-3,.,TGTGCCAGCAGCTACCATACTAGCGGGGGTTGGACAGATACGCAGTATTTT,CASSYHTSGGWTDTQYF
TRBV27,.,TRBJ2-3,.,TGTGCCAGCAGTTTATATGTCGGGAGCACAGATACGCAGTATTTT,CASSLYVGSTDTQYF
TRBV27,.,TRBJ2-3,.,TGTGCCAGCAGTTTCGATCGGGATACGCAGTATTTT,CASSFDRDTQYF
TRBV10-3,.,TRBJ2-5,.,TGTGTCATCAGTGAGTCGGGTCCAGAGACCCAGTACTTC,CVISESGPETQYF
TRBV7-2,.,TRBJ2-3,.,TGTGCCAGCAGCCACCGGCTTTTGAGGCGCACAGATACGCAGTATTTT,CASSHRLLRRTDTQYF
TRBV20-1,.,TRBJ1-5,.,TGCAGTGCCATGGGACAAGGACCGTATAGCAATCAGCCCCAGCATTTT,CSAMGQGPYSNQPQHF
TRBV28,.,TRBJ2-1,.,TGTGCCGGCAGTCCCACGGGTGAGCAGTTCTTC,CAGSPTGEQFF
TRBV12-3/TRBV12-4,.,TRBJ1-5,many,TGTGCCAGCAGTCTCGACAGGAATCAGCCCCAGCATTTT,CASSLDRNQPQHF
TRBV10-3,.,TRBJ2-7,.,TGTGCCATCAGTGACAGGGCGGGCTACGAGCAGTACTTC,CAISDRAGYEQYF
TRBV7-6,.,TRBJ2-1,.,TGTGCCAGCAGCTTATATCAATCTGAAACCTACAATGAGCAGTTCTTC,CASSLYQSETYNEQFF
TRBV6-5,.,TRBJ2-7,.,TGTGCCAGCAGCCGCTGGGGATATGAAGCCTACGAGCGGTACTTC,CASSRWGYEAYERYF
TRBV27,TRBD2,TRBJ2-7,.,TGTGCCAGCAGTGCGGGGGGGAGCCTCCACGAGCAGTACTTC,CASSAGGSLHEQYF